The 23 T cell receptor beta chains below come from one sample, sequenced in a study of blood T cells in healthy people across ages. Together with a sample-barcoded 5' primer, a J-beta primer mix was included in a second PCR lasting about 7 to 12 cycles. TCRdb analysed the 5' RACE reads with MiXCR anew, one entry per CDR3 protein. This sample has fewer than 800,000 distinct CDR3 sequences; around a quarter occur once, and the top ten carry 9.4%. These sequences were also reported in another study, on T cells of mothers and their children.

Sequencing was carried out using blood. These receptors all stem from a boy younger than 18 in good health.

This clonotype was counted many times. V is TRBV7-2 and J is TRBJ2-3; either TRBD1 or TRBD2 may supply D (5 bases each). Germline CDR1 SGHTA, CDR2 FQGNSA. With 6 bases removed from V and 1 base from J, the gap between germline ends came to 11 bases. This CDR3 is built from 14 residues. The CDR3 nucleotides read TGTGCCAGCAGGCCGACGGGACGCACAGATACGCAGTATTTT. Translating gives CASRPTGRTDTQYF.

The rearrangement uses TRBV24-1 and TRBJ2-5, with 8 positions matching TRBD1. Judging by the DNA end, TRBJ2-1 fits better; the J call may be wrong. The length of the CDR3 is 13 residues. Germline values: CDR1 KGHDR, CDR2 SFDVKD. CDR3 in DNA: TGTGCCGCGGGTGACAGGGGATACAATGAGCAGTTCTTC. It encodes CAAGDRGYNEQFF.

The V gene is TRBV2, the J gene TRBJ2-4; TRBD1 matches 10 bases. The CDR3 runs 13 residues. Trimming took 6 bases from V and 8 from J; bases not matched to a gene: 4. Germline CDR1 reads SNHLY; CDR2 reads FYNNEI. The CDR3 bases are TGTGCCAGCAGGGGACAGGGGTGGGACATTCAGTACTTC. Protein: CASRGQGWDIQYF.

The gene calls are TRBV28 and TRBJ2-3; D gene ambiguous. V lost 3 bases and J lost 8, with 9 bases in between. Per germline, CDR1 MDHEN and CDR2 SYDVKM. The length of the CDR3 is 12 residues. CDR3 loop: CASSFRVSTQYF. The DNA for the CDR3 is TGTGCCAGCAGTTTCCGGGTTAGTACGCAGTATTTT.

This clonotype was picked up a small number of times. One junction end disagrees with the germline gene, perhaps due to a read error. V gene TRBV5-4 combines with J gene TRBJ1-2; unclear D gene. The germline gives CDR1 SGHNT, CDR2 YYREEE (reference sequence). The CDR3 has 12 amino acids. This CDR3 is CASSLDWGGYTF. The CDR3 DNA sequence: TGTGCCAGCAGTTTGGACTGGGGAGGCTACACCTTC.

This rearrangement joins TRBV27 to TRBJ2-5, with D possibly being TRBD1 (6 bases). Deletions cut 7 bases from V and 11 bases from J, with 23 bases between. The CDR3 is made up of 14 amino acids. The germline gives CDR1 MNHEY, CDR2 SMNVEV (reference sequence). CDR3 loop: CASIPHAGAEEQYF. The CDR3 coding sequence is TGTGCCAGCATTCCTCATGCAGGGGCGGAGGAGCAGTACTTC.

The rearrangement links TRBV5-1 to TRBJ2-1; a possible D gene is TRBD1 (6 bases). Germline V CDR1 and CDR2: SGHRS, YFSETQ. V dropped 5 bases and J dropped 6 bases, with 12 bases sitting between them. This CDR3 region has 13 residues. CDR3 bases: TGCGCCAGCAGTAACAGGGTTCCCAATGAGCAGTTCTTC. Amino acids: CASSNRVPNEQFF. Based on the CDR3 plus reference TRBV5-1 and TRBJ2-1, the full variable domain is KAGVTQTPRYLIKTRGQQVTLSCSPISGHRSVSWYQQTPGQGLQFLFEYFSETQRNKGNFPGRFSGRQFSNSRSEMNVSTLELGDSALYLCASSNRVPNEQFFGPGTRLTVL.

This sequence joins TRBV4-3 and TRBJ2-5, with D perhaps TRBD1 (6 bases). The end of the DNA is better explained by TRBJ2-7, so the J call may be wrong. The length of the CDR3 is 15 residues. CDR1 is LGHNA, CDR2 YSLEER, per germline. In DNA form, the CDR3 reads TGCGCCAGCAGCCAAGATCGCAACAGGGATTTCGAGCAGTACTTC. It is translated as CASSQDRNRDFEQYF.

This clonotype was detected a few times. The chain couples TRBV27 to TRBJ1-1; D possibly corresponds to TRBD1 (6 bases). V lost 3 bases to trimming and J lost 4 bases, with 12 bases between them. Germline V lookup: CDR1 MNHEY, CDR2 SMNVEV (reference sequence). This CDR3 has 14 residues. CDR3 sequence reads: CASSFIGGGTEAFF. CDR3 bases: TGTGCCAGCAGTTTCATCGGGGGCGGCACTGAAGCTTTCTTT.

This sequence joins TRBV21-1 and TRBJ2-5; TRBD2 was called by the table and not checked on the DNA. TRBV21-1 is labeled a pseudogene. CDR3 length: 16 amino acids. The CDR3 region is CASSKGAGGSQETQYF. The CDR3 DNA sequence: TGTGCCAGCAGCAAAGGAGCGGGGGGCTCGCAAGAGACCCAGTACTTC.

There are a few counts of this clonotype. The CDR3 DNA reads as TGTGCCAGTAGTAGGCCGAGAGTAACCGGGGAGCTGTTTTTT. Encoded protein: CASSRPRVTGELFF. The chain is built from TRBV19 and TRBJ2-2; no firm D call. CDR3 length: 14 amino acids. CDR1 is LNHDA, CDR2 SQIVND, per germline (reference sequence). V was trimmed by 4 bases and J by 5 bases, leaving 11 bases between them.

This sequence joins TRBV24-1 and TRBJ2-2; 9 nucleotides match TRBD2. This CDR3 has 16 amino acids. Trimming took 4 bases from V and 5 from J; bases not matched to a gene: 7. Germline V gives CDR1 KGHDR, CDR2 SFDVKD. In DNA, the CDR3 is TGTGCCACCAGTGAGGTTAGCGGGAGCGTTACCGGGGAGCTGTTTTTT. Encoded protein: CATSEVSGSVTGELFF.

This clonotype has a count of ten or more. The chain has TRBV11-2 and TRBJ2-5; 8 bases agree with TRBD1. The CDR3 is 14 residues long. V lost 4 bases and J lost 1; bases outside the gene matches: 2. Germline V lookup: CDR1 SGHAT, CDR2 FQNNGV. CDR3 DNA: TGTGCCAGCAGCTCGACAGGGGTCCAAGAGACCCAGTACTTC. Translation gives CASSSTGVQETQYF.

This sequence joins TRBV5-1 and TRBJ1-2, with D unclear. Germline CDR1 is SGHRS and CDR2 is YFSETQ. CDR3 length: 14 amino acids. Trimming cost V 5 bases and J 0 bases, with 11 bases left between them. The CDR3: CASSWQEANYGYTF. In DNA, the CDR3 is TGCGCCAGCAGTTGGCAGGAAGCTAACTATGGCTACACCTTC.

On this clonotype: An end of the junction differs from the germline gene, which may be a read error. This chain joins TRBV6-6 and TRBJ1-2; D is possibly TRBD1 (5 bases). The CDR3 sequence is 18 residues long. Germline assignment: CDR1 MNHNY and CDR2 SVGAGI (reference sequence). The CDR3 DNA is TGTGCCAGCAGTTGGGGGGGAGGAAGGGCCCCCCGAAATTATGGTTACACCTTC. Its translation is CASSWGGGRAPRNYGYTF.

This clonotype was recorded a few times. The chain employs TRBV4-3 and TRBJ2-7; D unclear. This CDR3 has 15 residues. The germline V gene has CDR1 LGHNA and CDR2 YSLEER. Trimming took 0 bases from V and 1 from J, leaving 10 bases between them. The DNA of the CDR3 is TGCGCCAGCAGCCAAGATTGGGCCGCTTCCTACGAGCAGTACTTC. This gives the protein CASSQDWAASYEQYF.

This chain joins TRBV6-2 or TRBV6-3 and TRBJ1-1; D remains unclear. V was pared by 2 bases and J by 1 base, with 14 bases between. The germline V gene has CDR1 MNHEY and CDR2 SVGEGT. The CDR3 has 16 residues. Here the CDR3 DNA reads TGTGCCAGCAGTTACGTCCGGGAGGGTGCGAACACTGAAGCTTTCTTT. Translated: CASSYVREGANTEAFF.

In this sample, this clonotype turned up a few times. It is likely a read error, because the conserved phenylalanine at the end of the CDR3 is missing. V gene TRBV7-2 combines with J gene TRBJ2-5; either TRBD1 or TRBD2 may supply D (5 bases each). CDR1 SGHTA and CDR2 FQGNSA come from the germline V gene. V was clipped by 3 bases and J by 3 bases, with 11 bases between them. The CDR3 length is 14 residues. The CDR3 sequence is CASSFRRGEETQYL. The CDR3 coding sequence is TGTGCCAGCAGCTTCAGACGGGGCGAAGAGACCCAGTACCTC.

This clonotype was counted a few times. The rearrangement joins TRBV7-3 to TRBJ2-5; no definite D call. The end of the DNA fits TRBJ2-1 better, so the J call may be wrong. Germline V gives CDR1 SGHTA, CDR2 FQGTGA. The CDR3 runs 16 residues. CDR3 sequence: CASSLYPDSTYNEQFF. The DNA of the CDR3 is TGTGCCAGCAGCTTATATCCCGACTCCACCTACAATGAGCAGTTCTTC.

This clonotype has only a few counts. J is TRBJ2-1 and V is TRBV29-1; 8 bases match TRBD1. Trimming took 3 bases from V and 10 from J; bases not matched to a gene: 17. The CDR3 spans 16 residues. CDR1 SQVTM and CDR2 ANQGSEA come from the germline V gene. CDR3 bases: TGCAGCGTTGAGGAAGGGTCCCACAGGGGGAGCGCCGAGCAGTTCTTC. As protein: CSVEEGSHRGSAEQFF.

The chain uses TRBV9 and TRBJ2-7; the match to TRBD2 covers 10 bases. This CDR3 region has 17 residues. In germline, CDR1 is SGDLS, CDR2 YYNGEE. V dropped 0 bases and J dropped 2; count of bases not matched to a gene: 8. CDR3 residues: CASSVEGLASTPYEQYF. In DNA, the CDR3 is TGTGCCAGCAGCGTAGAGGGACTAGCGTCAACACCCTACGAGCAGTACTTC. The full variable domain, in which reference TRBV9 and TRBJ2-7 provide the parts outside the CDR3, is DSGVTQTPKHLITATGQRVTLRCSPRSGDLSVYWYQQSLDQGLQFLIQYYNGEERAKGNILERFSAQQFPDLHSELNLSSLELGDSALYFCASSVEGLASTPYEQYFGPGTRLTVT.

The rearrangement links TRBV5-1 to TRBJ2-5; 9 bases are a match to TRBD1. The CDR3 is 13 amino acids. Germline lookup yields CDR1 SGHRS and CDR2 YFSETQ. J gave up 5 bases and V 5 bases, and 4 bases lay outside the gene matches. This CDR3 is CASRQGALETQYF. The CDR3 nucleotides are TGCGCCAGCAGACAGGGGGCCTTGGAGACCCAGTACTTC. The full variable domain, in which reference TRBV5-1 and TRBJ2-5 provide the parts outside the CDR3, is KAGVTQTPRYLIKTRGQQVTLSCSPISGHRSVSWYQQTPGQGLQFLFEYFSETQRNKGNFPGRFSGRQFSNSRSEMNVSTLELGDSALYLCASRQGALETQYFGPGTRLLVL.

A few counts support this clonotype. The CDR3, as DNA: TGCAGTGCTAGAGATGGCGGGGGTCACACCGGGGAGCTGTTTTTT. Protein sequence: CSARDGGGHTGELFF. V gene TRBV20-1 combines with J gene TRBJ2-2; 7 bases match TRBD2. The CDR3 totals 15 residues. Trimming cost V 0 bases and J 3 bases; bases outside gene matches: 4. CDR1 and CDR2 (germline): DFQATT, SNEGSKA (reference sequence).